This entry features one TCR beta chain sequence. Its target is not known. This specimen belongs to a study of blood T cells in healthy people across ages. Findings and caveats of the study: Unknown CMV status may confound age-related changes in expanded clones.

PCR was performed a second time for about 6 to 11 cycles using a sample-barcoded 5' primer and a J-beta primer mix. TCRdb re-called the 5' RACE reads through MiXCR, storing one row per CDR3 protein. Altogether 850,000 to 1,000,000 distinct CDR3 sequences are present, roughly half being singletons, with the ten largest covering roughly a fifth. Sequenced input: blood. This clonotype was obtained from a woman aged 60-70 years in good health.

The CDR3 protein is CASSENAADYETQYF. The CDR3 nucleotides are TGTGCCAGCAGCGAGAACGCCGCGGACTACGAGACCCAGTACTTC. The chain carries TRBV9 and TRBJ2-7; tentative D call: TRBD2 (6 bases). The J call may be incorrect, as the DNA end agrees better with TRBJ2-5. The CDR3 runs to 15 residues. Germline V gives CDR1 SGDLS, CDR2 YYNGEE.